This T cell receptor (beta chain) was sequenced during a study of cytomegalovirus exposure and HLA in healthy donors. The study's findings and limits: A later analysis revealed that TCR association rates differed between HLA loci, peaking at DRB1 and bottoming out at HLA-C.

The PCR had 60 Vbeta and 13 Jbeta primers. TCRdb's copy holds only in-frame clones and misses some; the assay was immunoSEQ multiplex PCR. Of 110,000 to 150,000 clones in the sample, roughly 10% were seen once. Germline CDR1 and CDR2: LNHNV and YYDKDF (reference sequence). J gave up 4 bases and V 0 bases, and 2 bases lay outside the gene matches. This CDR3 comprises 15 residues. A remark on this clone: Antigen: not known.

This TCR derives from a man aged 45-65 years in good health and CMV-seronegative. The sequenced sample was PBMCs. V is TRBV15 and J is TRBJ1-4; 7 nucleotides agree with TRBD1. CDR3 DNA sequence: TGTGCCACCAGCAGAGATCAGGGGGTTAATGAAAAACTGTTTTTT. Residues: CATSRDQGVNEKLFF.